This passage covers 8 T cell receptor beta chains from one sample sequenced in a study of CD8+ T cells in alopecia areata. Indicated treatment: oral pan-JAK inhibitor, 5-10 mg twice daily. RNA, once extracted, was reverse transcribed into cDNA for use as the sequencing template. Sequenced by immunoSEQ multiplex PCR; TCRdb stores in-frame clones only, minus some. In the table there are about 94,000 clones, 60% to 80% of which are singletons. Sample: CD8+ T cells sorted from blood, taken at week 44, from a patient treated with tofacitinib. The receptors originated from a human donor with alopecia areata.

This clone has more than one count but fewer than ten. J is TRBJ2-1 and V is TRBV12-5, with 10 bases fitting TRBD2. CDR1 is LGHNT, CDR2 FRNRAP, per germline. J was trimmed by 4 bases and V by 6 bases; bases with no gene match: 6. The CDR3 has 15 amino acids. The CDR3 sequence is CASGLTSGTYNEQFF. Here the CDR3 DNA reads TGTGCTAGTGGCCTCACTAGCGGGACTTACAATGAGCAGTTCTTC.

The J gene is TRBJ2-2, the V gene TRBV7-8, with D perhaps being TRBD1 or TRBD2 (5 bases each). CDR3 length: 19 residues. Germline V CDR1 and CDR2: SGHVS, FQNEAQ. V shed 4 bases and J shed 3 bases, with 24 bases lying between them. The CDR3 DNA is TGTGCCAGCAGCTGGGTTGGGACCACCCGGTGGGACCACACCGGGGAGCTGTTTTTT. Translation gives CASSWVGTTRWDHTGELFF.

The rearrangement uses TRBV30 and TRBJ1-2; maybe TRBD1 (5 bases). The germline V gene has CDR1 GTSNPN and CDR2 SVGIG (reference sequence). The V end lost 1 base, the J end lost 1 base, and 10 bases lay between the germline ends. The CDR3 spans 14 residues. The CDR3: CAWSGSGNNYGYTF. The CDR3 DNA sequence: TGTGCCTGGAGTGGTTCAGGGAATAACTATGGCTACACCTTC.

This clone occurred a few times. The V call is TRBV11-2, the J call TRBJ2-1, with 9 bases aligning to TRBD1. The J segment lost 5 bases and the V segment lost 5 bases, leaving 4 bases of the junction unmatched. The CDR3 extends over 14 amino acids. Germline V CDR1 and CDR2: SGHAT, FQNNGV. This chain's CDR3 is CASSTGQGHNEQFF. The CDR3 DNA reads as TGTGCCAGCAGCACGGGACAGGGCCACAATGAGCAGTTCTTC.

V usage is TRBV29-1 and J usage is TRBJ2-7; D is unclear. The ends were cut back, 7 bases at V and 3 bases at J, with 10 bases in the middle. The CDR3 is 11 amino acids. The germline gives CDR1 SQVTM, CDR2 ANQGSEA. CDR3 protein: CSGFSGYEQYF. DNA for the CDR3: TGCAGCGGCTTCTCTGGCTACGAGCAGTACTTC.

On this clone itself: Germline and junction disagree at one end, which may indicate a read error. The V and J genes are TRBV5-1 and TRBJ2-1; D ambiguous. CDR1 is SGHRS and CDR2 is YFSETQ in the germline V gene. CDR3 length: 13 residues. The CDR3 loop is CASSYLPDNEQLF. The CDR3 nucleotides read TGCGCCAGCAGCTACCTACCCGACAATGAGCAGCTCTTC.

V is TRBV29-1 and J is TRBJ1-1; a weak D match, TRBD1 (6 bases). The germline V and J ends were trimmed by 4 bases and 0 bases, with 6 bases remaining between them. Per the germline V gene, CDR1 is SQVTM and CDR2 is ANQGSEA. The CDR3 has 12 residues. The CDR3 DNA reads as TGCAGCGTTGGGGGGCTGAACACTGAAGCTTTCTTT. Translation gives CSVGGLNTEAFF.

Only one count was recorded for this clone. The chain couples TRBV5-6 to TRBJ2-5, with D possibly TRBD2 on 6 matching bases. The CDR3 spans 17 residues. CDR1 and CDR2 from the germline V gene are SGHDT and YYEEEE. V dropped 6 bases and J dropped 0 bases, with 21 bases sitting between them. CDR3 in DNA: TGTGCCAGCACTAAGACATTAGGAGGGGAGGACCAAGAGACCCAGTACTTC. Its protein is CASTKTLGGEDQETQYF.